This TCR beta chain was profiled in a study of T-cell reconstitution after alpha-beta-depleted transplantation in children. Per the germline V gene, CDR1 is LGHNA and CDR2 is YSLEER. The CDR3 extends over 15 amino acids. The V gene lost 3 bases and the J gene lost 3 bases, with 15 bases spanning the gap. General study results and limits: Several hundred expanded graft clones reportedly were the source of alpha-beta T cells about two months after transplant.

This clonotype was counted between two and nine times. Antigen: not known. Using unique molecular identifiers, the investigators prepared the TCRbeta library. MiXCR, applied by TCRdb to the PCR reads, yields one record per CDR3 protein. The sample holds some 440,000 distinct CDR3 sequences, 15% to 20% seen once. The sample here was PBMCs, mostly from graft donor cells, taken 360 days after TCRalphabeta/CD19-depleted stem cell transplant. This TCR came from a boy younger than two who had a stem cell transplant for Wiskott-Aldrich syndrome, so the T cells may come from the graft donor. The J gene is TRBJ2-7, the V gene TRBV4-3; D tentatively reads TRBD1 or TRBD2 (5 bases each). CDR3 amino acids: CASSQERPGSYEQYF. For the CDR3, the DNA is TGCGCCAGCAGCCAGGAGAGGCCAGGGAGCTACGAGCAGTACTTC.